The sequence of this T cell receptor (beta chain) was determined in a study of cytotoxic CD8 clonotypes in ibrutinib-treated CLL. Notes on the study in general: Starting clonality was above that of age-matched healthy donors and tracked circulating CD8+ T-cell counts. Having risen at ibrutinib response, clonality had fallen back toward baseline by progression.

Investigators sought sequencing depths of between 1 in 200,000 and 1 in 1 million T cells. Using immunoSEQ multiplex PCR, the repertoire was profiled, and TCRdb retains in-frame clones only, with some absent. The sample has 140,000 to 150,000 clones, about 75% seen once. In regard to this clone: Its antigen is as yet unknown.

Germline V gene lookup returns CDR1 SGDLS and CDR2 YYNGEE. This CDR3 is 14 amino acids long. V was cut by 3 bases and J by 6 bases, with 15 bases left in between. The sequence was collected from a human donor with chronic lymphocytic leukemia. Source: PBMCs, taken after 24 months of ibrutinib treatment. The V gene is TRBV9, the J gene TRBJ1-2; possibly TRBD1 for D (5 bases). CDR3 nucleotide sequence: TGTGCCAGCAGCGGATGGGGACGCAATAATGGCTACACCTTC. It codes for CASSGWGRNNGYTF.